These 24 T cell receptor beta chains were all obtained from the same sample, sequenced in a study of cytomegalovirus exposure and HLA in healthy donors. The primer mix had 60 Vbeta and 13 Jbeta primers. Repertoires were generated with immunoSEQ multiplex PCR, while TCRdb's copy carries only in-frame clones and drops some. The table records about 220,000 clones, around 80% of them present only once. The sequencing sample was made of PBMCs. The source is a boy younger than 10 in good health and CMV-seronegative.

The chain combines TRBV11-2 with TRBJ2-2; 11 bases are shared with TRBD2. The germline gives CDR1 SGHAT, CDR2 FQNNGV. Trimming cost V 5 bases and J 7 bases; bases outside gene matches: 6. CDR3 length: 15 residues. The CDR3 loop reads CASSQGLAGGGELFF. In DNA form, the CDR3 reads TGTGCCAGCAGCCAGGGTCTAGCGGGGGGCGGGGAGCTGTTTTTT.

V and J are TRBV11-2 and TRBJ1-6; D not certain. The CDR3 loop spans 12 amino acids. Germline CDR1 SGHAT, CDR2 FQNNGV. V lost 3 bases and J 7 bases, leaving 4 bases between the germline ends. CDR3 amino acids: CASSFPNSPLHF. The CDR3 DNA reads TGTGCCAGCAGCTTTCCGAATTCACCCCTCCACTTT.

The V gene is TRBV7-3, the J gene TRBJ2-5; 10 bases line up with TRBD1. The CDR3 contains 14 residues. In germline, CDR1 is SGHTA, CDR2 FQGTGA. Trimming removed 4 bases from V and 1 base from J; junction bases left unmatched: 0. In nucleotides, the CDR3 is TGTGCCAGCAGCTGGACAGGGGGCCAAGAGACCCAGTACTTC. Residues: CASSWTGGQETQYF.

The chain joins TRBV14 to TRBJ1-1, with D tentatively TRBD1 (5 bases). V was pared by 0 bases and J by 1 base, with 9 bases between. The germline V gene encodes CDR1 SGHDN and CDR2 FVKESK. This CDR3 region has 15 residues. CDR3 region: CASSQDQGWNTEAFF. The CDR3 DNA reads as TGTGCCAGCAGCCAAGACCAGGGCTGGAACACTGAAGCTTTCTTT.

This clone showed up just a few times. The chain employs TRBV5-1 and TRBJ1-1, with D possibly being TRBD1 (5 bases). The length of the CDR3 is 15 residues. With 0 bases removed from V and 2 bases from J, the gap between germline ends came to 11 bases. Germline assignment: CDR1 SGHRS and CDR2 YFSETQ. CDR3 nucleotide sequence: TGCGCCAGCAGCTTGGCCGACAGCTCTAACACTGAAGCTTTCTTT. Translating it yields CASSLADSSNTEAFF.

The chain's CDR3 is CASSPRGRTDQPQHF. The CDR3 DNA is TGTGCCAGCAGCCCCAGGGGGCGTACCGATCAGCCCCAGCATTTT. V gene TRBV7-6 combines with J gene TRBJ1-5; 8 nucleotides align to TRBD1. The CDR3 spans 15 residues. Germline V gives CDR1 SGHVS, CDR2 FNYEAQ. V was clipped by 5 bases and J by 5 bases; unmatched bases: 8. Supplemented by reference TRBV7-6 and TRBJ1-5, the full variable domain reads GAGVSQSPRYKVTKRGQDVALRCDPISGHVSLYWYRQALGQGPEFLTYFNYEAQQDKSGLPNDRFSAERPEGSISTLTIQRTEQRDSAMYRCASSPRGRTDQPQHFGDGTRLSIL.

V usage is TRBV19 and J usage is TRBJ1-2; 10 positions agree with TRBD1. CDR1 is LNHDA and CDR2 is SQIVND in the germline V gene (reference sequence). Trimming took 1 base from V and 8 from J; bases not matched to a gene: 7. CDR3 length equals 15 residues. The DNA of the CDR3 is TGTGCCAGTAGTATAGGTCCCGGGACAGGGGACGGCTACACCTTC. This translates into CASSIGPGTGDGYTF.

This clone was detected only a few times. The chain combines TRBV11-3 with TRBJ1-6, with 7 bases that match TRBD1. V lost 5 bases, J lost 6 bases, and 7 bases stayed unmatched. The germline V gene encodes CDR1 SGHNT and CDR2 YENEEA. The CDR3 has 15 residues. The CDR3 nucleotides are TGTGCCAGCAGCGAAGGGGGCGCGGGTAATTCACCCCTCCACTTT. Protein sequence: CASSEGGAGNSPLHF.

This clone was detected a few times. The rearrangement joins TRBV6-1 to TRBJ1-3, with 7 positions matching TRBD1. V lost 3 bases to trimming and J lost 0 bases; unmatched junction nucleotides: 8. Per germline, CDR1 MNHNS and CDR2 SASEGT. There are 17 residues in the CDR3. Here the CDR3 reads CASSDMRQGSSGNTIYF. Here the CDR3 DNA reads TGTGCCAGCAGTGATATGAGACAGGGAAGCTCTGGAAACACCATATATTTT.

The chain links TRBV6-5 to TRBJ1-4, with TRBD1 identical over 9 bases. Germline-derived CDR1 and CDR2 are MNHEY and SVGAGI. With V trimmed by 5 bases and J by 12 bases, 7 bases remained unmatched. The CDR3 has 13 amino acids. CDR3 sequence reads: CASSRPGQGELFF. CDR3 nucleotides: TGTGCCAGCAGTAGGCCGGGACAGGGAGAACTGTTTTTT.

Written as DNA, the CDR3 is TGTGCCAGTAGTATGAGGACAGGGGCTATGAACACTGAAGCTTTCTTT. Translated: CASSMRTGAMNTEAFF. V gene TRBV19 combines with J gene TRBJ1-1; 9 nucleotides line up with TRBD1. The junction had 5 bases not matched to a gene; V was cut back by 3 bases and J by 0 bases. CDR1 LNHDA and CDR2 SQIVND come from the germline V gene (reference sequence). The CDR3 sequence is 16 residues long. The full variable domain, completed using reference TRBV19 and TRBJ1-1, is DGGITQSPKYLFRKEGQNVTLSCEQNLNHDAMYWYRQDPGQGLRLIYYSQIVNDFQKGDIAEGYSVSREKKESFPLTVTSAQKNPTAFYLCASSMRTGAMNTEAFFGQGTRLTVV.

As for this clone: An end of the junction differs from the germline gene, which may be a read error. J is TRBJ1-2 and V is TRBV15; D is unresolved. CDR1 and CDR2 from the germline V gene are LNHNV and YYDKDF (reference sequence). The CDR3 is 15 amino acids. The DNA for the CDR3 is TGTGCCGCCAGCAGATCCGGGAAACCTAACTATGGCTACACCTTC. Translation gives CAASRSGKPNYGYTF.

CDR3 in amino acids: CAISDPIISSSYNEQFF. CDR3 sequence (DNA): TGTGCCATCAGTGACCCTATAATCTCGAGCTCCTACAATGAGCAGTTCTTC. The chain is built from TRBV10-3 and TRBJ2-1; no clear D. The V end was cut by 3 bases, the J end by 0 bases, with 15 bases between. CDR1 is ENHRY, CDR2 SYGVKD, per germline. This CDR3 comprises 17 residues.

This clone occurred once. The V gene is TRBV11-2, the J gene TRBJ1-2, with 9 nucleotides matching TRBD1. Trimming at V came to 6 bases and at J to 3 bases, leaving 5 bases not matched to a gene. In germline, CDR1 is SGHAT, CDR2 FQNNGV. The CDR3 sequence is 14 residues long. This CDR3 is CASRDTGGYYGYTF. CDR3 nucleotide sequence: TGTGCCAGCAGAGATACAGGGGGCTACTATGGCTACACCTTC. Variable domain in full (rest from reference TRBV11-2 and TRBJ1-2): EAGVAQSPRYKIIEKRQSVAFWCNPISGHATLYWYQQILGQGPKLLIQFQNNGVVDDSQLPKDRFSAERLKGVDSTLKIQPAKLEDSAVYLCASRDTGGYYGYTFGSGTRLTVV.

The chain is built from TRBV27 and TRBJ2-7; perhaps TRBD2 as D (7 bases). The germline gives CDR1 MNHEY, CDR2 SMNVEV (reference sequence). This CDR3 spans 17 amino acids. Trimming removed 3 bases from V and 7 bases from J, with 25 bases in between. The DNA for the CDR3 is TGTGCCAGCAGTTTTGGTGGCGGGAGCTCTCTAAGGGGGGAGCAGTACTTC. Its translation: CASSFGGGSSLRGEQYF.

The chain uses TRBV7-6 and TRBJ2-1; D might be TRBD1 (6 bases). The CDR3 spans 13 residues. Germline lookup yields CDR1 SGHVS and CDR2 FNYEAQ. V was trimmed by 4 bases and J by 5 bases, leaving 9 bases between them. CDR3 sequence reads: CASSSGDNNEQFF. CDR3 nucleotide sequence: TGTGCCAGCAGCTCCGGGGACAACAATGAGCAGTTCTTC.

This chain links TRBV29-1 with TRBJ1-1; 7 nucleotides agree with TRBD1. The CDR3 runs to 13 residues. The germline gives CDR1 SQVTM, CDR2 ANQGSEA. The V segment lost 8 bases and the J segment 3 bases; nucleotides outside the gene matches: 9. CDR3 DNA: TGCAGCCATGTTAGGGGGCGCGACACTGAAGCTTTCTTT. It codes for CSHVRGRDTEAFF.

The chain uses TRBV27 and TRBJ2-7, with 9 nucleotides matching TRBD2. Germline V lookup: CDR1 MNHEY, CDR2 SMNVEV (reference sequence). With V trimmed by 0 bases and J by 2 bases, 5 bases remained unmatched. This CDR3 has 16 residues. The CDR3 reads CASSLSTGGGAYEQYF. The CDR3 nucleotides are TGTGCCAGCAGTTTATCGACAGGCGGGGGGGCCTACGAGCAGTACTTC.

This chain uses TRBV9 with TRBJ2-5; 14 nucleotides align to TRBD2. The CDR3 spans 17 residues. V trimming: 0 bases; J trimming: 4 bases; junction bases outside the gene matches: 5. Germline lookup yields CDR1 SGDLS and CDR2 YYNGEE. This chain's CDR3 is CASSVATSGGARETQYF. CDR3 in DNA: TGTGCCAGCAGCGTAGCGACTAGCGGGGGGGCGAGAGAGACCCAGTACTTC.

V is TRBV10-2 and J is TRBJ2-5, with TRBD1 matching 9 bases. Germline V gene sequence: CDR1 WSHSY, CDR2 SAAADI. This CDR3 region has 14 residues. After removal of 5 bases from V and 5 bases from J, the junction contained 6 bases not matched to a gene. The chain's CDR3 is CASSPTGGQETQYF. The CDR3 nucleotides are TGCGCCAGCAGTCCCACAGGGGGCCAGGAGACCCAGTACTTC.

The V and J genes are TRBV5-8 and TRBJ1-5; D is ambiguous. V lost 5 bases to trimming and J lost 5 bases, with 17 bases between them. The CDR3 is 15 residues long. Germline V gives CDR1 SGHTS, CDR2 YDEGEE. CDR3 protein: CASSNPTYSYQPQHF. CDR3 in DNA: TGTGCCAGCAGTAACCCGACATACTCCTATCAGCCCCAGCATTTT.

This chain links TRBV7-8 with TRBJ2-5, with TRBD1 identical over 7 bases. Losses at the gene ends were 6 bases for V and 4 bases for J; bases not matched to a gene: 11. Looked up from germline, CDR1 is SGHVS and CDR2 is FQNEAQ. The CDR3 runs to 15 residues. The CDR3 protein is CASRPRGLAGETQYF. CDR3 DNA: TGTGCCAGCAGACCAAGGGGGCTAGCAGGAGAGACCCAGTACTTC.

The chain uses TRBV6-5 and TRBJ2-7, with TRBD1 matching over 8 bases. The junction had 8 bases not matched to a gene; V was cut back by 5 bases and J by 2 bases. The CDR3 has 15 amino acids. Germline CDR1 is MNHEY and CDR2 is SVGAGI. The CDR3 sequence is CASSNGQGWAYEQYF. DNA of the CDR3: TGTGCCAGCAGTAATGGACAGGGTTGGGCCTACGAGCAGTACTTC.

The rearrangement uses TRBV27 and TRBJ2-2, with 11 bases fitting TRBD2. The V and J ends lost 4 bases and 4 bases, in that order; junction bases with no gene match: 5. The CDR3 runs to 16 residues. Germline lookup yields CDR1 MNHEY and CDR2 SMNVEV (reference sequence). CDR3 DNA: TGTGCCAGCAGTTCTGGTAGCGGGAGGGGCACCGGGGAGCTGTTTTTT. It is translated as CASSSGSGRGTGELFF.